These T cell receptor beta chains were read from a single sample in a study of somatic mutations in cytotoxic T cells in rheumatoid arthritis. Measured with immunoSEQ multiplex PCR; TCRdb has only the in-frame clones, and not every one. The table has approximately 12,000 clones, around 80% seen once. Sample: CD8+ T cells sorted from blood. Receptor source: a man in his forties or fifties in good health. CDR3s include the opening cysteine and the closing phenylalanine or tryptophan. The D gene is left open where the match is weak. For some rows the clone size is stated as once, few or many, or as a class when expanded; others skip it.

clone size | J gene | CDR3 length | D gene | V gene | CDR3 protein | CDR3 DNA
- | TRBJ2-3 | 14 | - | TRBV7-9 | CASSLLDGTDTQYF | TGTGCCAGCAGCTTATTGGACGGCACAGATACGCAGTATTTT
- | TRBJ1-2 | 15 | TRBD1 | TRBV4-3 | CASSHGQGVLYGYTF | TGCGCCAGCAGCCACGGACAGGGGGTTCTCTATGGCTACACCTTC
- | TRBJ1-3 | 14 | - | TRBV7-7 | CASSLGGPGNTIYF | TGTGCCAGCAGCCTCGGCGGCCCTGGAAACACCATATATTTT
- | TRBJ2-2 | 19 | TRBD2 | TRBV7-3 | CASSSGLAGGLTHTGELFF | TGTGCCAGCAGCTCCGGACTAGCGGGAGGACTTACTCACACCGGGGAGCTGTTTTTT
- | TRBJ1-2 | 11 | - | TRBV11-2 | CASSLGLGYTF | TGTGCCAGCAGCTTAGGATTGGGATACACCTTC
- | TRBJ2-4 | 18 | TRBD1 | TRBV10-3 | CAISESRVRPGGGNIQYF | TGTGCCATCAGTGAGTCGAGGGTGAGGCCAGGGGGTGGAAACATTCAGTACTTC
- | TRBJ2-7 | 14 | - | TRBV9 | CASSVGQKGYEQYF | TGTGCCAGCAGCGTAGGCCAGAAGGGCTACGAGCAGTACTTC
- | TRBJ2-7 | 17 | TRBD1 | TRBV12-5 | CASGLTGGGRWSYEQYF | TGTGCTAGTGGCCTGACAGGGGGGGGCCGGTGGTCCTACGAGCAGTACTTC
- | TRBJ1-4 | 16 | - | TRBV4-2 | CASSQDQTVTNEKLFF | TGTGCCAGCAGCCAAGATCAGACAGTAACTAATGAAAAACTGTTTTTT
- | TRBJ1-2 | 16 | - | TRBV13 | CASSSQGVTSSYGYTF | TGTGCCAGCAGCTCCCAAGGCGTCACCAGTAGCTATGGCTACACCTTC
- | TRBJ1-2 | 14 | TRBD1 | TRBV27 | CASSRQGKGYGYTF | TGTGCCAGCAGTCGACAGGGAAAAGGTTATGGCTACACCTTC
few | TRBJ1-2 | 15 | - | TRBV7-9 | CASSGEGTGYYGYTF | TGTGCCAGCAGCGGAGAGGGTACAGGGTACTATGGCTACACCTTC
- | TRBJ2-1 | 15 | - | TRBV4-3 | CASSQDRGDYNEQFF | TGCGCCAGCAGCCAAGATCGGGGAGACTACAATGAGCAGTTCTTC
- | TRBJ2-1 | 16 | TRBD2 | TRBV14 | CASSQVGLAGGNEQFF | TGTGCCAGCAGCCAAGTGGGACTAGCGGGGGGGAATGAGCAGTTCTTC
- | TRBJ2-7 | 14 | TRBD1 | TRBV6-1 | CASSPGQGSHEQYF | TGTGCCAGCAGCCCGGGACAGGGGTCGCACGAGCAGTACTTC
- | TRBJ1-1 | 16 | TRBD1 | TRBV7-8 | CASSYPRQGVRTEAFF | TGTGCCAGCAGCTACCCGCGACAGGGGGTTAGGACTGAAGCTTTCTTT
- | TRBJ2-7 | 11 | - | TRBV29-1 | CSVEAYYEQYF | TGCAGCGTTGAGGCCTACTACGAGCAGTACTTC
once | TRBJ1-2 | 15 | - | TRBV6-5 | CASSYSGTANYGYTF | TGTGCCAGCAGTTACTCCGGGACTGCTAACTATGGCTACACCTTC
- | TRBJ2-7 | 14 | - | TRBV7-9 | CASSLGEAAYEQYF | TGTGCCAGCAGCTTGGGTGAAGCGGCCTACGAGCAGTACTTC
- | TRBJ1-2 | 14 | TRBD1 | TRBV6-5 | CASSPIGTGKGYTF | TGTGCCAGCAGTCCAATCGGGACAGGGAAGGGCTACACCTTC
few | TRBJ2-7 | 14 | - | TRBV5-6 | CASSPGLGSYEQYF | TGTGCCAGCAGCCCCGGTTTAGGCTCCTACGAGCAGTACTTC
- | TRBJ2-1 | 16 | TRBD1 | TRBV14 | CASSQLGTGNHNEQFF | TGTGCCAGCAGCCAACTCGGGACAGGGAACCACAATGAGCAGTTCTTC
- | TRBJ2-7 | 14 | TRBD2 | TRBV5-6 | CASSPSGSADEQYF | TGTGCCAGCAGCCCTAGCGGGAGTGCCGACGAGCAGTACTTC
once | TRBJ2-1 | 15 | TRBD2 | TRBV7-3 | CASSLLAGGIYEQFF | TGTGCCAGCAGCCTACTAGCGGGAGGAATTTATGAGCAGTTCTTC
- | TRBJ1-1 | 15 | - | TRBV5-4 | CASSLEVGGNTEAFF | TGTGCCAGCAGCTTGGAGGTAGGAGGCAACACTGAAGCTTTCTTT
- | TRBJ1-1 | 13 | - | TRBV30 | CAWSVVTNTEAFF | TGTGCCTGGAGTGTTGTAACGAACACTGAAGCTTTCTTT
- | TRBJ1-1 | 14 | - | TRBV5-6 | CASSLVGPGTEAFF | TGTGCCAGCAGCTTGGTGGGTCCGGGCACTGAAGCTTTCTTT
- | TRBJ2-1 | 12 | - | TRBV5-3 | CAVTLLGDEQFF | TGTGCCGTCACCCTGCTGGGCGATGAGCAGTTCTTC
- | TRBJ2-1 | 16 | TRBD2 | TRBV7-6 | CASSLWLAGGYNEQFF | TGTGCCAGCAGCTTATGGTTAGCGGGGGGGTACAATGAGCAGTTCTTC
- | TRBJ2-5 | 17 | TRBD1 | TRBV7-9 | CASSLLDRGPNQETQYF | TGTGCCAGCAGCCTTCTTGACAGGGGGCCCAACCAAGAGACCCAGTACTTC
few | TRBJ1-1 | 12 | - | TRBV7-9 | CASSRGGTEAFF | TGTGCCAGCAGCCGTGGGGGGACTGAAGCTTTCTTT
- | TRBJ2-7 | 13 | - | TRBV13 | CASSPVGGYEQYF | TGTGCCAGCAGCCCGGTAGGAGGATACGAGCAGTACTTC
- | TRBJ2-7 | 15 | - | TRBV11-2 | CASSLSYEGAYEQYF | TGTGCCAGCAGCTTATCATATGAGGGGGCCTACGAGCAGTACTTC
- | TRBJ2-5 | 17 | - | TRBV21-1 | CASSKVRSGGGQETQYF | TGTGCCAGCAGCAAAGTACGGTCAGGGGGCGGTCAAGAGACCCAGTACTTC
- | TRBJ2-5 | 17 | TRBD2 | TRBV27 | CASSPIPAPAGAETQYF | TGTGCCAGCAGTCCAATCCCCGCCCCAGCGGGGGCCGAGACCCAGTACTTC
- | TRBJ1-5 | 15 | - | TRBV19 | CASSRGPGENQPQHF | TGTGCCAGTAGTAGGGGACCCGGGGAGAATCAGCCCCAGCATTTT
- | TRBJ1-2 | 16 | - | TRBV4-3 | CASSQDSHNKGYGYTF | TGCGCCAGCAGCCAAGATTCACACAACAAGGGGTATGGCTACACCTTC
- | TRBJ1-6 | 13 | TRBD1 | TRBV25-1 | CASSGQGTAPLHF | TGTGCCAGCAGCGGACAGGGAACTGCACCCCTCCACTTT
- | TRBJ2-7 | 13 | - | TRBV11-2 | CASSLDSGYEQYF | TGTGCCAGCAGCTTAGATTCGGGTTACGAGCAGTACTTC
- | TRBJ2-3 | 19 | TRBD2 | TRBV27 | CASSLMGLAGGGVSDTQYF | TGTGCCAGCAGTTTAATGGGGCTAGCGGGGGGCGGGGTATCAGATACGCAGTATTTT
- | TRBJ1-1 | 13 | - | TRBV2 | CASSEYGGTEAFF | TGTGCCAGCAGTGAATACGGGGGCACTGAAGCTTTCTTT
- | TRBJ1-2 | 13 | - | TRBV7-2 | CASSLGRDYGYTF | TGTGCCAGCAGCTTAGGGAGAGATTATGGCTACACCTTC
- | TRBJ2-6 | 12 | - | TRBV7-7 | CASSNGTPALTF | TGTGCTAGCAGCAATGGGACGCCCGCCCTGACTTTC
- | TRBJ2-1 | 13 | - | TRBV27 | CASSQLIHNEQFF | TGTGCCAGCAGCCAATTGATCCACAATGAGCAGTTCTTC
- | TRBJ1-3 | 17 | - | TRBV13 | CASSRGRGGNSGNTIYF | TGTGCCAGCAGCCGAGGGAGGGGGGGCAATTCTGGAAACACCATATATTTT
- | TRBJ2-5 | 18 | TRBD1 | TRBV28 | CASSHPLRQGEIQETQYF | TGTGCCAGCAGTCACCCACTCCGACAGGGGGAAATCCAAGAGACCCAGTACTTC
- | TRBJ1-5 | 15 | TRBD1 | TRBV30 | CAWSLGRGSNQPQHF | TGTGCCTGGAGTTTGGGCAGGGGGAGCAATCAGCCCCAGCATTTT
- | TRBJ2-5 | 15 | - | TRBV6-1 | CASSITAGTQETQYF | TGTGCCAGTTCAATCACAGCGGGGACACAAGAGACCCAGTACTTC
- | TRBJ2-1 | 17 | TRBD2 | TRBV7-9 | CASSPDPAGGSYNEQFF | TGTGCCAGCAGCCCTGATCCAGCGGGAGGCTCCTACAATGAGCAGTTCTTC
- | TRBJ2-4 | 15 | TRBD2 | TRBV10-2 | CASRRAGGPFEIKYF | TGCGCCAGCAGGCGAGCGGGAGGGCCTTTTGAGATCAAGTACTTC
- | TRBJ1-1 | 16 | TRBD1 | TRBV18 | CASSLPEGQGGTEAFF | TGTGCCAGCTCACTCCCTGAGGGACAGGGGGGGACTGAAGCTTTCTTT